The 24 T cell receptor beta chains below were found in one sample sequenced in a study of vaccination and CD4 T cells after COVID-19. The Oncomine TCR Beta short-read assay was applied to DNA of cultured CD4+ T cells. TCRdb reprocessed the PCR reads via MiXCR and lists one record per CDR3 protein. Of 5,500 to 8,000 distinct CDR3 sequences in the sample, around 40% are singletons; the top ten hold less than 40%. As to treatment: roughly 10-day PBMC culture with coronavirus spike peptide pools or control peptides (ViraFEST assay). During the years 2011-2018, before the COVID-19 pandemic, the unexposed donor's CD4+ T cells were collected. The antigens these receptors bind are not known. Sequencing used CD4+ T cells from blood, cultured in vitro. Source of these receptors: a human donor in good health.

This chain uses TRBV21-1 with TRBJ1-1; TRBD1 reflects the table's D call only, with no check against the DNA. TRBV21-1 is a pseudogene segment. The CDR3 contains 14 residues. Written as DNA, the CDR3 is TGTGCCAGCAGCAAAGCCCGGACAGTTAACGAAGCTTTCTTT. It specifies CASSKARTVNEAFF.

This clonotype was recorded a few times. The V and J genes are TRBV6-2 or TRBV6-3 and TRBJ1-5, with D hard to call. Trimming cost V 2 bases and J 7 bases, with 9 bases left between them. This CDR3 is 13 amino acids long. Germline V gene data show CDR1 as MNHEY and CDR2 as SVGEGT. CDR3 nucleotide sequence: TGTGCCAGCAGTTACGGGAAAGGCCAGCCCCAGCATTTT. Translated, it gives CASSYGKGQPQHF.

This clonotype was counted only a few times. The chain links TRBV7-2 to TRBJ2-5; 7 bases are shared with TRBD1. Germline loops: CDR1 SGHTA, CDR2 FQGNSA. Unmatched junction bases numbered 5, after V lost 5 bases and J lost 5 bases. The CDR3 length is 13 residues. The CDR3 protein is CASSLTGWETQYF. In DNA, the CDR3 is TGTGCCAGCAGCCTGACAGGGTGGGAGACCCAGTACTTC.

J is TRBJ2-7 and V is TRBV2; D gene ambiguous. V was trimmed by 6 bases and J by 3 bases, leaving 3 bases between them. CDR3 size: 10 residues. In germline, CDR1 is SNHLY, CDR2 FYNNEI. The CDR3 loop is CASRGYEQYF. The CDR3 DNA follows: TGTGCCAGCAGGGGCTACGAGCAGTACTTC.

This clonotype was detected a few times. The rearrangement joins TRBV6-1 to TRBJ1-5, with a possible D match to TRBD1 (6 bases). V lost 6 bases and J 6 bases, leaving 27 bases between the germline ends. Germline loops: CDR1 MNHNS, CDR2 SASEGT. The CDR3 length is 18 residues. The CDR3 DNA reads TGTGCCAGCAGAGCTTACCATCAGACAGGAGGAGTTAGTCAGCCCCAGCATTTT. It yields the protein CASRAYHQTGGVSQPQHF.

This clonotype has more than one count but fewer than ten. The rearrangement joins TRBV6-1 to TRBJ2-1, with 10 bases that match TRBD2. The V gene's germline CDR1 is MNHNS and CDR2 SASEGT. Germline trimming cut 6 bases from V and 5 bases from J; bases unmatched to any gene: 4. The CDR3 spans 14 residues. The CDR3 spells CASRTLAGDNEQFF. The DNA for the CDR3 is TGTGCCAGCAGAACCCTAGCGGGGGACAATGAGCAGTTCTTC.

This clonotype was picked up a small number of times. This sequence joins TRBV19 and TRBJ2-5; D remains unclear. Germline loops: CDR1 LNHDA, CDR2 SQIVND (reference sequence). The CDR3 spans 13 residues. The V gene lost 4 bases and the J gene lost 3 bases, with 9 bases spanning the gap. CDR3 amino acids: CASSKLFEETQYF. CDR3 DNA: TGTGCCAGTAGTAAACTATTTGAAGAGACCCAGTACTTC.

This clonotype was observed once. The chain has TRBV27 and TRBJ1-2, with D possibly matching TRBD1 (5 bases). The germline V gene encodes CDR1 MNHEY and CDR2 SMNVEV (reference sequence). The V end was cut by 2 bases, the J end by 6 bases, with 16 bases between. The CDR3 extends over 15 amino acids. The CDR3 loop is CASSLSGASGNGYTF. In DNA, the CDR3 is TGTGCCAGCAGTTTAAGTGGGGCATCTGGGAATGGCTACACCTTC.

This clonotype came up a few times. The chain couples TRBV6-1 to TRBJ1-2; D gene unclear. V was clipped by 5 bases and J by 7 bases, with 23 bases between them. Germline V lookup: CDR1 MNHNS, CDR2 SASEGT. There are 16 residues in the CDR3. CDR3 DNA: TGTGCCAGCAGTCTGGATGGAAGCGGGGTACCGGGTGGCTACACCTTC. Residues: CASSLDGSGVPGGYTF.

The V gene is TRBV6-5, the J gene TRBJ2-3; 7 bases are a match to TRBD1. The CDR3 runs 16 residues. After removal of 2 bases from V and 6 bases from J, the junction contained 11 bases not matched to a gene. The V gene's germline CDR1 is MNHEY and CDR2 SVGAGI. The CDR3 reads CASSYDRDGAVDTQYF. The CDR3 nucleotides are TGTGCCAGCAGTTACGACAGGGACGGGGCAGTTGATACGCAGTATTTT.

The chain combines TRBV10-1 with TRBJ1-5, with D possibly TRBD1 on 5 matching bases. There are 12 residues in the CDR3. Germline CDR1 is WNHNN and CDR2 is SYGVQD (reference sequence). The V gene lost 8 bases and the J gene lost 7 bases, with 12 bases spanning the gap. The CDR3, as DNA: TGCGCCAGCGGCCAGGGAGTACAGCCCCAGCATTTT. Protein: CASGQGVQPQHF.

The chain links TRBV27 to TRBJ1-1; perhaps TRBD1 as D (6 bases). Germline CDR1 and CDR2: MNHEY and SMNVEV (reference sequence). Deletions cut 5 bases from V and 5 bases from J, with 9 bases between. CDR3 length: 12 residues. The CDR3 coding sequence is TGTGCCAGCAGTCCCAGGGGTACTGAAGCTTTCTTT. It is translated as CASSPRGTEAFF.

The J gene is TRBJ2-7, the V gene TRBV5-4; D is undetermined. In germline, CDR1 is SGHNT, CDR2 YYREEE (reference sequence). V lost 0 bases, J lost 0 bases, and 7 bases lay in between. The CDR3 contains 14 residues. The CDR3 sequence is CASSLGQVSYEQYF. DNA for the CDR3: TGTGCCAGCAGCTTGGGGCAGGTCTCCTACGAGCAGTACTTC.

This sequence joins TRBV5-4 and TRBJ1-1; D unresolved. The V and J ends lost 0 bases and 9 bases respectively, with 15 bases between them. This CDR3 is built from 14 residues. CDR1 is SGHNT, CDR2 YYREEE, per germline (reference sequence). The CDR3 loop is CASSLEPDLPKAFF. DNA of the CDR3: TGTGCCAGCAGCTTGGAACCAGACCTCCCAAAAGCTTTCTTT.

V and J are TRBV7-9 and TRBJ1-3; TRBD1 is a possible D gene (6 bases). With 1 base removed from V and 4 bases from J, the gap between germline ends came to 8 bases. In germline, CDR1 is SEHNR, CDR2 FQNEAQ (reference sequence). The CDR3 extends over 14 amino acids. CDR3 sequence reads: CASSLGGPGNTIYF. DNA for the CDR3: TGTGCCAGCAGCTTAGGGGGGCCAGGAAACACCATATATTTT.

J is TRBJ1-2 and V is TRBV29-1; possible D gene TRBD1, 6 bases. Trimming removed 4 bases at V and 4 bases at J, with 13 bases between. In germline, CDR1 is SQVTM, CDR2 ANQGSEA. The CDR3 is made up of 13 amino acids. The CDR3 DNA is TGCAGCGTTGGAGGGGTCAGGGGCTATGGCTACACCTTC. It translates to CSVGGVRGYGYTF.

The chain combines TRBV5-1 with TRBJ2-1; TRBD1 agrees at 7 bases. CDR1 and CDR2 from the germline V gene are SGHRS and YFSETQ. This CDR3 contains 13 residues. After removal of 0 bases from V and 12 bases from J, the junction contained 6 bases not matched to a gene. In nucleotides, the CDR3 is TGCGCCAGCAGCTTGGGTACAGGGGACGGGCAGTTCTTC. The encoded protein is CASSLGTGDGQFF.

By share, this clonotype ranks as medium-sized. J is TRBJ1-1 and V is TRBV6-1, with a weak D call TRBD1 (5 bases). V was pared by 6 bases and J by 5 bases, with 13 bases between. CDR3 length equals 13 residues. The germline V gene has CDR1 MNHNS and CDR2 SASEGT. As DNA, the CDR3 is TGTGCCAGCAGGAAGAGGGGTGATACTGAAGCTTTCTTT. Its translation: CASRKRGDTEAFF.

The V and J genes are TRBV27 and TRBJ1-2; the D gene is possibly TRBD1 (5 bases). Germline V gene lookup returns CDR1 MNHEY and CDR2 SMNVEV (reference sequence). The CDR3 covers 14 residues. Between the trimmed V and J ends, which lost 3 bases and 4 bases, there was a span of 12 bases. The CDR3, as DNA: TGTGCCAGCAGTTTGGGGGGAATGGCCTATGGCTACACCTTC. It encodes CASSLGGMAYGYTF.

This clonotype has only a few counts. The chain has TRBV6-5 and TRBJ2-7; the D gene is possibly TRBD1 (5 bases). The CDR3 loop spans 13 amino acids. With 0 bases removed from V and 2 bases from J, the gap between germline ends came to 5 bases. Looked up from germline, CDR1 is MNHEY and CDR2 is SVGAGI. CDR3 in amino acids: CASSYSGPYEQYF. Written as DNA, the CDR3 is TGTGCCAGCAGTTACTCGGGGCCCTACGAGCAGTACTTC.

The chain's CDR3 is CASSSNLVGYTF. CDR3 DNA sequence: TGTGCCAGCAGCTCTAACCTCGTCGGCTACACCTTC. The V call is TRBV7-9, the J call TRBJ1-2; D not certain. V gave up 4 bases and J gave up 8 bases, with 11 bases separating them. The CDR3 sequence is 12 residues long. The germline gives CDR1 SEHNR, CDR2 FQNEAQ (reference sequence).

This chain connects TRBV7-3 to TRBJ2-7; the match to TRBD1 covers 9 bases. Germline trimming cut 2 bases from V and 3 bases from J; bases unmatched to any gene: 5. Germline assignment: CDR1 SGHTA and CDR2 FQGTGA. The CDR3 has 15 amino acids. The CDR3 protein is CASSLSPGQGYEQYF. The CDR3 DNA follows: TGTGCCAGCAGCTTATCCCCGGGACAGGGCTACGAGCAGTACTTC.

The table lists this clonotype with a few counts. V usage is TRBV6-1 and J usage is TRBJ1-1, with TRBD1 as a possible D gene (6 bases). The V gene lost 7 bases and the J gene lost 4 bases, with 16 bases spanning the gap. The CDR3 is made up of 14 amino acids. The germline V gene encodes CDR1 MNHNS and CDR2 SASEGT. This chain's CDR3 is CASTLGGLGTEAFF. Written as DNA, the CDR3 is TGTGCCAGCACCCTAGGGGGTTTAGGCACTGAAGCTTTCTTT.

The CDR3 protein is CAWRGRDRENQPQHF. The CDR3 DNA is TGTGCCTGGAGAGGCCGGGACAGAGAGAATCAGCCCCAGCATTTT. The rearrangement uses TRBV30 and TRBJ1-5; TRBD1 matches 7 bases. This CDR3 is built from 15 residues. Germline V CDR1 and CDR2: GTSNPN, SVGIG (reference sequence). V lost 3 bases and J lost 4; bases outside the gene matches: 9.